This T cell receptor (beta chain) was captured by sequencing in a study of T cells in Graves' hyperthyroidism and ophthalmopathy. General study results and limits: Within blood appeared most thyroid clonotypes that had expanded above 0.001.

The authors deemed Graves' hyperthyroidism stable absent ophthalmopathy progression within 18 months. Orbital computed tomography, thyroid ultrasound, serum thyroxine and TRAb, and clinical symptoms together informed the diagnoses. From RNA transcripts, TCR beta CDR3 regions were amplified. An initial round of RT-PCR targeting the TCR CDR3 relied on the HTBI primer set. TCRdb re-called the multiplex PCR reads through MiXCR, storing one row per CDR3 protein. In the table there are over 650,000 distinct CDR3 sequences, roughly 15% of which are singletons. For this clonotype: The antigen remains undetermined. A much larger clone lies one base from this, so it may be a read error.

The material sequenced was blood. The receptor was derived from a man between 18 and 29 years old with Graves' hyperthyroidism.

CDR3 coding DNA: TGCGCCAGCAGCTTGGCGTCCGAGGGCATTTATTGGGATACGCAGTATTTT. Protein: CASSLASEGIYWDTQYF. V usage is TRBV5-1 and J usage is TRBJ2-3; TRBD2 might be the D (5 bases). V lost 0 bases, J lost 6 bases, and 20 bases lay in between. This CDR3 has 17 amino acids. The germline gives CDR1 SGHRS, CDR2 YFSETQ.